A selection of T cell receptor beta chains follows, all from one sample in a study of graft-versus-host responses after intestinal transplantation. Clones were read by immunoSEQ multiplex PCR, and TCRdb kept only the in-frame ones, dropping some. This sample yields under 85,000 clones, of which about 92% are seen a single time; 1.3% belongs to the top ten. These TCRs' antigens remain unknown. The source was unstimulated CD8+ T cells sorted from spleen or lymph node cells, collected before intestinal transplant. The receptors shown here come from a human donor who received an intestinal transplant. Both conserved end residues are part of each CDR3. The order of the fields is D gene, clone size, J gene, V gene, CDR3 protein, CDR3 DNA. A D gene is named only where the DNA matches it firmly. Rows give clone size only sometimes, using once, few, many, or a class for an expanded clone.

D: TRBD1; size: NA; J: TRBJ2-7; V: TRBV6-5; CDR3: CASSPGQGYTYEQYF; DNA: TGTGCCAGCAGTCCCGGACAGGGATACACCTACGAGCAGTACTTC
D: TRBD1; size: NA; J: TRBJ1-5; V: TRBV6-1; CDR3: CVSSDPQGAYQPQHF; DNA: TGTGTCAGCAGTGACCCTCAGGGGGCTTATCAGCCCCAGCATTTT
D: TRBD2; size: NA; J: TRBJ2-1; V: TRBV5-6; CDR3: CASGVGTSGGKSEQFF; DNA: TGTGCCAGCGGTGTCGGGACTAGCGGGGGCAAGAGTGAGCAGTTCTTC
D: TRBD2; size: NA; J: TRBJ2-1; V: TRBV29-1; CDR3: CSVEEGRGGNEQFF; DNA: TGCAGCGTTGAGGAGGGGCGGGGGGGCAATGAGCAGTTCTTC
D: NA; size: NA; J: TRBJ1-1; V: TRBV6-5; CDR3: CASSYPGSGAFF; DNA: TGTGCCAGCAGTTACCCCGGGTCTGGGGCTTTCTTT
D: NA; size: few; J: TRBJ1-2; V: TRBV6-5; CDR3: CASRHGVNYGYTF; DNA: TGTGCCAGCAGGCACGGGGTAAACTATGGCTACACCTTC
D: TRBD1; size: NA; J: TRBJ2-7; V: TRBV18; CDR3: CASSSGTGVYEQYF; DNA: TGTGCCAGCTCATCAGGGACAGGGGTCTACGAGCAGTACTTC
D: NA; size: NA; J: TRBJ1-1; V: TRBV9; CDR3: CASSVGALGEAFF; DNA: TGTGCCAGCAGCGTTGGGGCATTGGGTGAAGCTTTCTTT
D: NA; size: NA; J: TRBJ1-5; V: TRBV13; CDR3: CASSLGAGSQPQHF; DNA: TGTGCCAGCAGCCTAGGGGCAGGGTCTCAGCCCCAGCATTTT
D: NA; size: NA; J: TRBJ2-3; V: TRBV5-1; CDR3: CASSLWAGSTDTQYF; DNA: TGCGCCAGCAGCTTGTGGGCGGGGAGCACAGATACGCAGTATTTT
D: TRBD2; size: NA; J: TRBJ2-7; V: TRBV5-6; CDR3: CASSSPGTSLYEQYF; DNA: TGTGCCAGCAGCTCTCCCGGGACTAGCCTATACGAGCAGTACTTC
D: NA; size: NA; J: TRBJ1-5; V: TRBV6-1; CDR3: CASSEWMADSNQPQHF; DNA: TGTGCCAGCAGTGAATGGATGGCGGATAGCAATCAGCCCCAGCATTTT
D: TRBD1; size: NA; J: TRBJ2-7; V: TRBV11-2; CDR3: CASSHGTGGYEQYF; DNA: TGTGCCAGCAGCCACGGGACAGGGGGCTACGAGCAGTACTTC
D: NA; size: few; J: TRBJ1-1; V: TRBV13; CDR3: CASGAANTEAFF; DNA: TGTGCCAGCGGAGCGGCGAACACTGAAGCTTTCTTT
D: NA; size: NA; J: TRBJ2-7; V: TRBV5-6; CDR3: CASSLGHGVPEQYF; DNA: TGTGCCAGCAGCTTGGGTCACGGGGTTCCCGAGCAGTACTTC
D: NA; size: NA; J: TRBJ1-1; V: TRBV19; CDR3: CASSPGGVTEAFF; DNA: TGTGCCAGTAGTCCCGGGGGGGTCACTGAAGCTTTCTTT
D: NA; size: once; J: TRBJ1-5; V: TRBV7-2; CDR3: CASSSEDTHWNQPQHF; DNA: TGTGCCAGCAGCTCCGAGGACACTCATTGGAATCAGCCCCAGCATTTT
D: NA; size: NA; J: TRBJ2-7; V: TRBV2; CDR3: CASSGGTEIYEQYF; DNA: TGTGCCAGCAGTGGGGGGACTGAGATCTACGAGCAGTACTTC
D: NA; size: NA; J: TRBJ2-7; V: TRBV6-6; CDR3: CASSQNYEQYF; DNA: TGTGCCAGCAGTCAGAACTACGAGCAGTACTTC
D: NA; size: NA; J: TRBJ1-2; V: TRBV23-1; CDR3: CASSRWVEGANYGYTF; DNA: TGCGCCAGCAGTCGCTGGGTTGAGGGGGCTAACTATGGCTACACCTTC
D: NA; size: NA; J: TRBJ1-2; V: TRBV7-3; CDR3: CASSDTTRDNYGYTF; DNA: TGTGCCAGCAGCGACACAACGCGGGATAACTATGGCTACACCTTC
D: NA; size: NA; J: TRBJ1-5; V: TRBV7-9; CDR3: CASSPSVSGQPQHF; DNA: TGTGCCAGCAGCCCATCGGTCTCGGGTCAGCCCCAGCATTTT
D: TRBD2; size: NA; J: TRBJ2-1; V: TRBV11-2; CDR3: CASSLAGGVNEQFF; DNA: TGTGCCAGCAGCCTAGCGGGGGGTGTCAATGAGCAGTTCTTC
D: TRBD1; size: NA; J: TRBJ1-2; V: TRBV5-1; CDR3: CASSPTGVDYTF; DNA: TGCGCCAGCAGCCCGACAGGGGTGGACTACACCTTC
D: NA; size: NA; J: TRBJ2-2; V: TRBV19; CDR3: CASWGGAFSGELFF; DNA: TGTGCCAGTTGGGGGGGGGCTTTCTCCGGGGAGCTGTTTTTT
D: NA; size: once; J: TRBJ2-1; V: TRBV5-1; CDR3: CASSLDAGSEQFF; DNA: TGCGCCAGCAGCTTGGATGCGGGGAGTGAGCAGTTCTTC
D: NA; size: NA; J: TRBJ2-5; V: TRBV7-2; CDR3: CASSLRAGTQETQYF; DNA: TGTGCCAGCAGCTTAAGGGCGGGGACCCAAGAGACCCAGTACTTC
D: TRBD2; size: NA; J: TRBJ2-3; V: TRBV2; CDR3: CASSPSGGALDTQYF; DNA: TGTGCCAGCAGTCCTAGCGGGGGGGCATTAGATACGCAGTATTTT
D: NA; size: NA; J: TRBJ2-3; V: TRBV27; CDR3: CASSPGADTQYF; DNA: TGTGCCAGCAGTCCAGGGGCAGATACGCAGTATTTT
D: NA; size: NA; J: TRBJ1-1; V: TRBV19; CDR3: CASSIGDIGASTEAFF; DNA: TGTGCCAGTAGTATAGGGGACATAGGGGCGAGCACTGAAGCTTTCTTT
D: NA; size: NA; J: TRBJ2-7; V: TRBV6-5; CDR3: CASSRQPYEQYF; DNA: TGTGCCAGCAGTAGACAGCCCTACGAGCAGTACTTC
D: TRBD1; size: NA; J: TRBJ1-2; V: TRBV7-9; CDR3: CASRGQTGDSYGYTF; DNA: TGTGCCAGCAGAGGGCAGACAGGGGACAGCTATGGCTACACCTTC
D: NA; size: NA; J: TRBJ1-2; V: TRBV13; CDR3: CASVGLGSDRVNYGYTF; DNA: TGTGCCAGCGTTGGGTTGGGTTCGGACAGAGTTAACTATGGCTACACCTTC
D: TRBD2; size: NA; J: TRBJ2-2; V: TRBV2; CDR3: CASTGLAGGPNTGELFF; DNA: TGTGCCAGCACCGGACTAGCGGGGGGGCCGAACACCGGGGAGCTGTTTTTT
D: NA; size: few; J: TRBJ2-3; V: TRBV7-9; CDR3: CASSSTTRAITDTQYF; DNA: TGTGCCAGCAGCTCAACGACTAGGGCGATCACAGATACGCAGTATTTT
D: NA; size: NA; J: TRBJ1-1; V: TRBV7-9; CDR3: CASSLVRGLGTEAFF; DNA: TGTGCCAGCAGCTTAGTCCGGGGATTGGGGACTGAAGCTTTCTTT
D: TRBD2; size: NA; J: TRBJ2-2; V: TRBV29-1; CDR3: CSVYRGDTGELFF; DNA: TGCAGCGTTTATCGGGGGGACACCGGGGAGCTGTTTTTT
D: NA; size: few; J: TRBJ2-2; V: TRBV2; CDR3: CTTGTQNTGELFF; DNA: TGTACTACCGGGACACAGAACACCGGGGAGCTGTTTTTT
D: TRBD1; size: NA; J: TRBJ1-2; V: TRBV12-5; CDR3: CASGLGTGANGYTF; DNA: TGTGCTAGTGGTTTGGGAACAGGGGCGAATGGCTACACCTTC
D: NA; size: NA; J: TRBJ1-1; V: TRBV19; CDR3: CASSIGEGTEAFF; DNA: TGTGCCAGTAGTATCGGGGAGGGGACTGAAGCTTTCTTT
D: TRBD2; size: NA; J: TRBJ2-1; V: TRBV27; CDR3: CASSFRLAGYNEQFF; DNA: TGTGCCAGCAGTTTTCGACTAGCGGGGTACAATGAGCAGTTCTTC
D: NA; size: NA; J: TRBJ1-5; V: TRBV7-9; CDR3: CASSPGLGQPQHF; DNA: TGTGCCAGCAGCCCCGGGTTGGGTCAGCCCCAGCATTTT
D: NA; size: NA; J: TRBJ2-3; V: TRBV6-5; CDR3: CASSYSRQPDTQYF; DNA: TGTGCCAGCAGTTACTCGAGGCAACCGGATACGCAGTATTTT
D: NA; size: few; J: TRBJ2-7; V: TRBV5-6; CDR3: CASSLVDSIYEQYF; DNA: TGTGCCAGCAGCTTGGTCGACAGTATCTACGAGCAGTACTTC
D: NA; size: NA; J: TRBJ2-7; V: TRBV11-2; CDR3: CASSGRPYEQYF; DNA: TGTGCCAGCAGCGGCCGCCCCTACGAGCAGTACTTC
D: TRBD1; size: NA; J: TRBJ1-4; V: TRBV9; CDR3: CASSATGTGVGEKLFF; DNA: TGTGCCAGCAGCGCCACCGGGACAGGGGTGGGAGAAAAACTGTTTTTT
D: TRBD1; size: NA; J: TRBJ2-7; V: TRBV10-2; CDR3: CASSSTGFFYEQYF; DNA: TGCGCCAGCAGTTCGACAGGGTTTTTCTACGAGCAGTACTTC
D: NA; size: NA; J: TRBJ1-5; V: TRBV27; CDR3: CASSLGESNQPQHF; DNA: TGTGCCAGCAGTCTCGGTGAAAGCAATCAGCCCCAGCATTTT
D: TRBD2; size: NA; J: TRBJ2-1; V: TRBV2; CDR3: CASSEEGLAYNEQFF; DNA: TGTGCCAGCAGTGAAGAGGGACTAGCCTACAATGAGCAGTTCTTC
D: TRBD1; size: once; J: TRBJ2-7; V: TRBV10-3; CDR3: CAISEPGQAPYEQYF; DNA: TGTGCCATCAGTGAGCCGGGACAGGCTCCCTACGAGCAGTACTTC
D: NA; size: NA; J: TRBJ1-1; V: TRBV11-3; CDR3: CASSWAGGTEAFF; DNA: TGTGCCAGCAGCTGGGCGGGGGGGACTGAAGCTTTCTTT
D: TRBD2; size: NA; J: TRBJ2-1; V: TRBV13; CDR3: CASSGGALYNEQFF; DNA: TGTGCCAGCTCCGGGGGGGCCCTCTACAATGAGCAGTTCTTC